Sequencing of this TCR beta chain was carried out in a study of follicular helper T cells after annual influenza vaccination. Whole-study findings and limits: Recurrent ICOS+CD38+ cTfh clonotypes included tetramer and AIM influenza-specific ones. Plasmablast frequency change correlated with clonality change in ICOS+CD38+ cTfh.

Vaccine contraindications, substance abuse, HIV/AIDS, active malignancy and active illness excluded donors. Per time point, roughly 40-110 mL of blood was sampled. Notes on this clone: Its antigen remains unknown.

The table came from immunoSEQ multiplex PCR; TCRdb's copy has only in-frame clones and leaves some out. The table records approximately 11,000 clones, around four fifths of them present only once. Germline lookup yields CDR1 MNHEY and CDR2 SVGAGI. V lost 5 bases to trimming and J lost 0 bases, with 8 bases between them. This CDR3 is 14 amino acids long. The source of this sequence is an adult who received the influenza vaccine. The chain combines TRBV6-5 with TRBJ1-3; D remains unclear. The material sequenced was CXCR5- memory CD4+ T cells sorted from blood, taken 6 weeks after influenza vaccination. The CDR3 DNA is TGTGCCAGCAGTGGACTGTCCTCTGGAAACACCATATATTTT. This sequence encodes CASSGLSSGNTIYF.